This entry is about one T cell receptor beta chain. Its specificity is unknown. Treatment denoted: oral pan-JAK inhibitor, 5-10 mg twice daily. cDNA prepared by RNA extraction and subsequent reverse transcription served as the template for sequencing. TCRdb's copy holds only in-frame clones and misses some; the assay was immunoSEQ multiplex PCR. Of approximately 140,000 clones listed, 65% to 90% were seen once; the top ten hold 20% to 25%. This sample is part of a study of CD8+ T cells in alopecia areata. Overall study: For the treated group, dosing was oral tofacitinib at 5 to 10 mg twice daily. Study-wide findings and caveats: Clonality exceeded that of normal scalp in lesional scalp, most notably in alopecia totalis/universalis. TCR sharing across patients was less clear than in mice, possibly HLA-related. Persistence during tofacitinib was seen for many expanded lesional clones in scalp and blood.

The sequence was collected from a human donor with alopecia areata. Sequencing used CD8+ T cells sorted from blood, obtained at week 4, from a patient treated with tofacitinib.

The CDR3 loop reads CSVGTSRGNSTDTQYF. Written as DNA, the CDR3 is TGCAGCGTGGGGACTTCTAGAGGCAATAGCACAGATACGCAGTATTTT. This chain links TRBV29-1 with TRBJ2-3; D may be TRBD2 (6 bases). Trimming took off 6 bases at V and 0 bases at J, with 19 bases between the two ends. The CDR3 is made up of 16 amino acids. CDR1 is SQVTM, CDR2 ANQGSEA, per germline.